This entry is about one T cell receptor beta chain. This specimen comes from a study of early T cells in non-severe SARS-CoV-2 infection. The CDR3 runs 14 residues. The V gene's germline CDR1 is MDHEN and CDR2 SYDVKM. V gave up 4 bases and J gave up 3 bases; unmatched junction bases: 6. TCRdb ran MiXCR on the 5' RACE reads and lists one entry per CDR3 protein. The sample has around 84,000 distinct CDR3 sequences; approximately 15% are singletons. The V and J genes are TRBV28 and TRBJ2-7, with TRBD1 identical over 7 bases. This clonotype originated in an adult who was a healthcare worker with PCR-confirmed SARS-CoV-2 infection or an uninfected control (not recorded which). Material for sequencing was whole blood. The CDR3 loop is CASSYWTGGYEQYF. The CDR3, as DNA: TGTGCCAGCAGTTACTGGACAGGCGGCTACGAGCAGTACTTC.